This TCR beta chain was profiled in a study of pediatric ulcerative colitis. In the study overall: Most patients had pancolitis, and two had left-sided colitis. Overall study results and limits: A couple of patients' blood samples yielded substantially fewer templates.

V gave up 0 bases and J gave up 0 bases, with 7 bases separating them. Germline-derived CDR1 and CDR2 are SGDLS and YYNGEE. CDR3 length equals 15 residues. With regard to this clone: The antigen remains unidentified.

Samples were sequenced at Survey level, maximum 500,000 reads. The table came from immunoSEQ multiplex PCR; TCRdb's copy has only in-frame clones and leaves some out. The profile covers some 40,000 clones, with roughly four fifths appearing a single time and less than 10% taken by the ten largest. One to two pinch biopsies were taken from the rectum during colonoscopy. The gene calls are TRBV9 and TRBJ2-1, with D hard to call. The clonotype was recovered from a boy younger than 18 with severe ulcerative colitis. Sample: gut tissue. CDR3 sequence reads: CASSVGFGSYNEQFF. The CDR3 bases are TGTGCCAGCAGCGTAGGCTTTGGCTCCTACAATGAGCAGTTCTTC.